Each of the 11 T cell receptor beta chains below was sequenced from the same sample in a study of Graves' ophthalmopathy and Graves' hyperthyroidism. Amplification targeted the TCR beta CDR3 regions, with RNA transcripts as the source material. The authors performed first-round RT-PCR with HTBI primers and then a second-round multiplex PCR. TCRdb recomputed calls from the multiplex PCR reads with MiXCR, one row per CDR3 protein. Altogether 500,000 to 700,000 distinct CDR3 sequences are present, over 20% being singletons, with the ten largest covering roughly 6.9%. Sequencing input: peripheral blood. These receptors were obtained from a woman younger than 30 with stable Graves' hyperthyroidism. Some clones in this sample may be carry-over from other donors' samples.

DNA of the CDR3: TGTGCCAGCAGTTTGAGATTAGAGGGTGACGAGCAGTACTTC. Translation: CASSLRLEGDEQYF. J is TRBJ2-7 and V is TRBV27, with a tentative D call TRBD2 (5 bases). Per germline, CDR1 MNHEY and CDR2 SMNVEV (reference sequence). The V end was cut by 3 bases, the J end by 5 bases, with 14 bases between. The CDR3 sequence is 14 residues long.

V and J are TRBV28 and TRBJ2-5, with a weak D call TRBD2 (5 bases). CDR1 and CDR2 from the germline V gene are MDHEN and SYDVKM. Trimming removed 6 bases at V and 5 bases at J, with 16 bases between. The CDR3 is 14 amino acids. The CDR3 spells CASSIAASGETQYF. The CDR3, as DNA: TGTGCCAGCAGCATCGCAGCCTCGGGGGAGACCCAGTACTTC.

A few counts support this clonotype. The chain combines TRBV20-1 with TRBJ2-2; the match to TRBD2 covers 8 bases. The J segment lost 2 bases and the V segment lost 1 base, leaving 9 bases of the junction unmatched. Germline CDR1 DFQATT, CDR2 SNEGSKA (reference sequence). The CDR3 runs to 17 residues. For the CDR3, the DNA is TGCAGTGCTAGAGGAACGTTAAGCGGGAGTAACACCGGGGAGCTGTTTTTT. Protein product: CSARGTLSGSNTGELFF.

This clonotype appeared a few times. The chain uses TRBV28 and TRBJ2-4, with D perhaps matching TRBD1 (5 bases). From germline, CDR1 is MDHEN and CDR2 SYDVKM. Between the trimmed V and J ends, which lost 6 bases and 1 base, there was a span of 22 bases. The CDR3 spans 18 residues. The CDR3, as DNA: TGTGCCAGCAGCCATGTCCAGGGCTCCACCCTTGCCAAAAACATTCAGTACTTC. This gives the protein CASSHVQGSTLAKNIQYF.

This clonotype was counted many times. V and J are TRBV19 and TRBJ1-6, with D unresolved. V was clipped by 5 bases and J by 10 bases, with 12 bases between them. This CDR3 spans 13 amino acids. Germline values: CDR1 LNHDA, CDR2 SQIVND (reference sequence). CDR3 sequence: CASSDREQSPLHF. As DNA, the CDR3 is TGTGCCAGTAGTGACCGGGAGCAATCACCCCTCCACTTT.

This clonotype was counted at least ten times. The chain combines TRBV6-5 with TRBJ1-1, with D maybe TRBD1 (5 bases). The V gene's germline CDR1 is MNHEY and CDR2 SVGAGI. Trimming left V 2 bases short and J 4 bases short, with 11 bases between. The CDR3 contains 14 residues. The CDR3 sequence: CASSYGHQGTEAFF. CDR3 nucleotide sequence: TGTGCCAGCAGTTACGGACACCAGGGCACTGAAGCTTTCTTT.

This clonotype came up many times. This chain joins TRBV6-5 and TRBJ2-2; D gene unclear. V lost 3 bases, J lost 1 base, and 3 bases lay in between. In germline, CDR1 is MNHEY, CDR2 SVGAGI. The CDR3 sequence is 13 residues long. The CDR3 is CASSYVNTGELFF. The CDR3 region has the DNA TGTGCCAGCAGTTATGTGAACACCGGGGAGCTGTTTTTT.

A few counts support this clonotype. This chain joins TRBV6-1 and TRBJ2-3; D gene unclear. The length of the CDR3 is 13 residues. The V end lost 4 bases, the J end lost 8 bases, and 13 bases lay between the germline ends. Germline-derived CDR1 and CDR2 are MNHNS and SASEGT. For the CDR3, the DNA is TGTGCCAGCAGTGCGAGCGAGCCGGGTACGCAGTATTTT. Translation: CASSASEPGTQYF.

This clonotype appeared many times. The rearrangement links TRBV12-3 or TRBV12-4 to TRBJ2-2; perhaps TRBD2 as D (6 bases). Trimming took off 7 bases at V and 0 bases at J, with 18 bases between the two ends. The CDR3 contains 17 residues. DNA of the CDR3: TGTGCCAGCAACCCGGGTAGCGGCCAAACGAACACCGGGGAGCTGTTTTTT. Amino acid sequence: CASNPGSGQTNTGELFF.

This clonotype was seen at least ten times. V and J are TRBV28 and TRBJ1-5; TRBD1 matches at 12 bases. Trimming removed 7 bases from V and 6 bases from J; junction bases left unmatched: 10. The CDR3 sequence is 16 residues long. Germline CDR1 and CDR2: MDHEN and SYDVKM. This CDR3 reads CASNKGQGATIQPQHF. In DNA, the CDR3 is TGTGCCAGCAACAAGGGACAGGGGGCAACCATTCAGCCCCAGCATTTT.

This chain joins TRBV25-1 and TRBJ2-7; D gene ambiguous. V was shortened by 2 bases and J by 0 bases, with 11 bases between the two germline ends. This CDR3 is 15 amino acids long. Germline-derived CDR1 and CDR2 are MGHDK and SYGVNS. The CDR3 protein is CASSERVVSSYEQYF. CDR3 DNA: TGTGCCAGCAGTGAAAGGGTGGTGAGCTCCTACGAGCAGTACTTC.